The 23 T cell receptor beta chains listed next were all sequenced from one sample in a study of CD8+CD57+ T cells in acquired aplastic anemia. Genomic DNA, serving as template, underwent TCR beta VDJ and CDR3 profiling. TCRdb redid the calling of the reads with MiXCR, one entry per CDR3 protein. In the table there are approximately 160,000 distinct CDR3 sequences, about 45% of which are singletons. Patients selected for sequencing had displayed CD8+CD57+ cell expansion by flow cytometry. Sequences were obtained from sorted CD4+, CD8+, or CD8+CD57+ T cells (not recorded which) from PBMCs. These TCRs come from a human donor with aplastic anemia.

This clonotype was recorded only once. The rearrangement links TRBV25-1 to TRBJ1-4; the D gene is possibly TRBD1 (6 bases). The V and J ends lost 5 bases and 10 bases respectively, with 17 bases between them. This CDR3 comprises 14 residues. Germline values: CDR1 MGHDK, CDR2 SYGVNS. The CDR3 nucleotides read TGTGCCAGCAGTCTAGCGGGGGGCGGTGGAAAACTGTTTTTT. This encodes CASSLAGGGGKLFF. Full variable domain (remainder filled in from reference TRBV25-1 and TRBJ1-4): EADIYQTPRYLVIGTGKKITLECSQTMGHDKMYWYQQDPGMELHLIHYSYGVNSTEKGDLSSESTVSRIRTEHFPLTLESARPSHTSQYLCASSLAGGGGKLFFGSGTQLSVL.

The table lists this clonotype with many counts. CDR3 sequence reads: CASSLTSGRTDTQYF. The CDR3 DNA reads as TGCGCCAGCAGCCTAACTAGCGGGAGGACAGATACGCAGTATTTT. This rearrangement joins TRBV4-3 to TRBJ2-3, with 12 bases lining up with TRBD2. The CDR3 is 15 residues long. The germline CDR1 and CDR2 sequences are LGHNA and YSLEER. V lost 4 bases to trimming and J lost 3 bases; unmatched junction nucleotides: 2.

This clonotype was recorded once. The J gene is TRBJ1-3, the V gene TRBV15; no clear D gene. Trimming pared 0 bases from V and 4 bases from J, leaving 13 bases between. There are 16 residues in the CDR3. Germline-derived CDR1 and CDR2 are LNHNV and YYDKDF (reference sequence). The CDR3 DNA is TGTGCCACCAGCAGAGATAAGGAGGTGGGAGGAAACACCATATATTTT. Translated, it gives CATSRDKEVGGNTIYF.

This clonotype has at least ten counts. This sequence joins TRBV13 and TRBJ1-2; 8 bases are shared with TRBD1. The CDR3 contains 14 residues. Germline V gene lookup returns CDR1 PRHDT and CDR2 FYEKMQ (reference sequence). V trimming: 5 bases; J trimming: 5 bases; junction bases outside the gene matches: 7. The CDR3 DNA reads as TGTGCCAGCAGCCCGCCGTGGACAGGGTATGGCTACACCTTC. It codes for CASSPPWTGYGYTF.

At least ten counts were recorded for this clonotype. The chain joins TRBV6-1 to TRBJ1-4, with 7 nucleotides matching TRBD1. V gave up 8 bases and J gave up 5 bases; unmatched junction bases: 5. In germline, CDR1 is MNHNS, CDR2 SASEGT. CDR3 length: 13 residues. The CDR3 loop reads CASRDRLNEKLFF. The CDR3 coding sequence is TGTGCCAGCCGGGACAGACTGAATGAAAAACTGTTTTTT.

The gene calls are TRBV24-1 and TRBJ2-3, with TRBD2 matching over 10 bases. V dropped 0 bases and J dropped 4; count of bases not matched to a gene: 6. Germline V CDR1 and CDR2: KGHDR, SFDVKD. The CDR3 has 17 amino acids. Here the CDR3 reads CATSDLALAGAPDTQYF. In DNA, the CDR3 is TGTGCCACCAGTGATTTGGCGCTAGCGGGAGCACCAGATACGCAGTATTTT.

In its sample, this clonotype was seen many times. The chain carries TRBV7-6 and TRBJ1-4; D may be TRBD1 (6 bases). The germline V gene has CDR1 SGHVS and CDR2 FNYEAQ. The CDR3 has 14 residues. With 8 bases removed from V and 6 bases from J, the gap between germline ends came to 16 bases. CDR3 DNA sequence: TGTGCCAGCGCCGCGGACAGTCTCGATGAAAAACTGTTTTTT. It codes for CASAADSLDEKLFF.

The genes are TRBV29-1 and TRBJ2-7; tentatively, D is TRBD2 (6 bases). CDR3 length: 14 residues. The V gene's germline CDR1 is SQVTM and CDR2 ANQGSEA. Trimming pared 8 bases from V and 1 base from J, leaving 18 bases between. The CDR3 bases are TGCAGCTTGGCCCGGGGGACGGGGTCCTACGAGCAGTACTTC. Its protein product is CSLARGTGSYEQYF.

At least ten counts were recorded for this clonotype. The gene calls are TRBV11-1 and TRBJ2-1, with D perhaps being TRBD1 or TRBD2 (5 bases each). The CDR3 length is 12 residues. V was shortened by 6 bases and J by 11 bases, with 14 bases between the two germline ends. The germline V gene encodes CDR1 SGHAT and CDR2 FQDESV (reference sequence). CDR3 in amino acids: CASRTSTGQQFF. As DNA, the CDR3 is TGTGCCAGCAGAACCTCCACGGGACAGCAGTTCTTC. The entire variable domain, with the rest obtained from reference TRBV11-1 and TRBJ2-1, is as follows: EAEVAQSPRYKITEKSQAVAFWCDPISGHATLYWYRQILGQGPELLVQFQDESVVDDSQLPKDRFSAERLKGVDSTLKIQPAELGDSAMYLCASRTSTGQQFFGPGTRLTVL.

This clonotype has ten or more counts. The chain couples TRBV15 to TRBJ2-1; D is unresolved. Germline CDR1 LNHNV, CDR2 YYDKDF (reference sequence). The CDR3 length is 14 residues. Trimming removed 1 base from V and 7 bases from J, with 11 bases in between. The CDR3 sequence: CATSRGRSWNEQFF. CDR3 DNA sequence: TGTGCCACCAGCAGAGGCCGATCATGGAATGAGCAGTTCTTC.

This clonotype is a singleton in its sample. The V gene is TRBV19, the J gene TRBJ1-6; 8 nucleotides match TRBD1. The CDR3 runs 17 residues. The germline V gene has CDR1 LNHDA and CDR2 SQIVND (reference sequence). Trimming took 1 base from V and 6 from J; bases not matched to a gene: 8. The CDR3 protein is CASSIAPPGQGNSPLHF. DNA for the CDR3: TGTGCCAGTAGTATAGCGCCACCCGGACAGGGTAATTCACCCCTCCACTTT.

This clonotype appeared many times. The chain uses TRBV2 and TRBJ2-2; possible D gene TRBD2, 7 bases. The CDR3 length is 14 residues. The V gene lost 10 bases and the J gene lost 3 bases, with 15 bases spanning the gap. Germline loops: CDR1 SNHLY, CDR2 FYNNEI. CDR3 region: CATTRGADTGELFF. DNA of the CDR3: TGTGCCACAACCCGGGGGGCAGACACCGGGGAGCTGTTTTTT.

The chain has TRBV29-1 and TRBJ1-2; D is possibly TRBD1 (6 bases). CDR3 length: 13 amino acids. From germline, CDR1 is SQVTM and CDR2 ANQGSEA. V lost 4 bases and J lost 6, with 15 bases in between. The CDR3 region is CSVGSTRTDGYTF. CDR3 in DNA: TGCAGCGTTGGAAGCACCCGGACAGATGGCTACACCTTC.

This clonotype was detected only a few times. The genes are TRBV6-1 and TRBJ2-2; TRBD2 matches at 14 bases. With V trimmed by 7 bases and J by 8 bases, 9 bases remained unmatched. CDR3 size: 16 residues. The germline V gene encodes CDR1 MNHNS and CDR2 SASEGT. CDR3 amino acids: CASIPGTSGGEGELFF. DNA for the CDR3: TGTGCCAGCATTCCCGGGACTAGCGGGGGAGAAGGGGAGCTGTTTTTT.

This chain links TRBV15 with TRBJ1-2; 8 bases align to TRBD1. V lost 5 bases and J lost 8; bases outside the gene matches: 10. This CDR3 spans 14 amino acids. From germline, CDR1 is LNHNV and CDR2 YYDKDF (reference sequence). As DNA, the CDR3 is TGTGCCACCAGCCCGAACGGACAGGGCTGGGGCTACACCTTC. Translation: CATSPNGQGWGYTF.

V gene TRBV24-1 combines with J gene TRBJ1-2; maybe TRBD1 (6 bases). Per germline, CDR1 KGHDR and CDR2 SFDVKD. V lost 4 bases, J lost 2 bases, and 10 bases lay in between. The length of the CDR3 is 14 residues. This CDR3 reads CATSDRTANYGYTF. The CDR3 region has the DNA TGTGCCACCAGTGACCGGACAGCCAACTATGGCTACACCTTC.

In this sample, this clonotype turned up many times. This chain connects TRBV5-1 to TRBJ1-4, with D unresolved. This CDR3 region has 15 residues. From germline, CDR1 is SGHRS and CDR2 YFSETQ. The V end lost 3 bases, the J end lost 8 bases, and 17 bases lay between the germline ends. DNA for the CDR3: TGCGCCAGCAGCTCGGGGTCGAGGGCGGAAGAAAAACTGTTTTTT. Protein sequence: CASSSGSRAEEKLFF.

The chain links TRBV7-3 to TRBJ2-1; tentatively, D is TRBD1 (6 bases). V was shortened by 3 bases and J by 9 bases, with 18 bases between the two germline ends. CDR1 is SGHTA and CDR2 is FQGTGA in the germline V gene. This CDR3 is built from 15 residues. The CDR3 DNA sequence: TGTGCCAGCAGCTTGCATATATCAGGGGACGGTGAGCAGTTCTTC. Protein product: CASSLHISGDGEQFF.

This clonotype was recorded at least ten times. V usage is TRBV7-3 and J usage is TRBJ2-2, with 12 nucleotides matching TRBD2. CDR3 size: 17 residues. Germline values: CDR1 SGHTA, CDR2 FQGTGA. J gave up 5 bases and V 4 bases, and 8 bases lay outside the gene matches. The CDR3 region is CASSSETSGRNTGELFF. The CDR3 nucleotides are TGTGCCAGCAGCTCCGAAACTAGCGGGAGGAATACCGGGGAGCTGTTTTTT. The entire variable domain, with the rest obtained from reference TRBV7-3 and TRBJ2-2, is as follows: GAGVSQTPSNKVTEKGKYVELRCDPISGHTALYWYRQSLGQGPEFLIYFQGTGAADDSGLPNDRFFAVRPEGSVSTLKIQRTERGDSAVYLCASSSETSGRNTGELFFGEGSRLTVL.

This clonotype was seen only once. This sequence may be a read error, since a much larger clone differs from it by one base. This chain connects TRBV6-2 or TRBV6-3 to TRBJ1-5; the D is unclear. V lost 4 bases to trimming and J lost 4 bases, with 11 bases between them. This CDR3 has 14 residues. The germline CDR1 and CDR2 sequences are MNHEY and SVGEGT. CDR3 sequence (DNA): TGTGCCAGCAGTTCGGACGGACTTAATCAGCCCCAGCATTTT. It specifies CASSSDGLNQPQHF.

The chain carries TRBV2 and TRBJ1-6; 8 nucleotides line up with TRBD1. The CDR3 loop spans 16 amino acids. Germline loops: CDR1 SNHLY, CDR2 FYNNEI. V shed 2 bases, J shed 4 bases, and the junction held 4 bases outside the gene matches. The CDR3 region is CASSETTGGYNSPLHF. For the CDR3, the DNA is TGTGCCAGCAGTGAAACCACAGGGGGTTATAATTCACCCCTCCACTTT.

In its sample, this clonotype was seen once. Possible read error: a much larger clone is one base away. The CDR3 nucleotides are TGTGCCAGCAGCTTGGTCGCGGTGAACACTGAAGCTCTCTTT. Translated: CASSLVAVNTEALF. The chain is built from TRBV5-5 and TRBJ1-1; D uncertain. This CDR3 comprises 14 residues. Per the germline V gene, CDR1 is SGHKS and CDR2 is YYEKEE (reference sequence).

This clonotype was counted ten times or more. The gene calls are TRBV12-3 or TRBV12-4 and TRBJ2-1, with 13 bases that match TRBD2. V dropped 10 bases and J dropped 12; count of bases not matched to a gene: 15. The CDR3 has 15 amino acids. The CDR3 protein is CATTSRLAGGRGQFF. Here the CDR3 DNA reads TGTGCCACCACTTCCCGACTAGCGGGGGGCCGAGGGCAGTTCTTC.